Following are 22 T cell receptor beta chains from one sample sequenced in a study of regulatory T cells in long-lasting Graves disease. HTBI primers from iRepertoire and Arm-PCR of CDR3 regions yielded the TCR beta libraries. TCRdb analysed the multiplex PCR reads with MiXCR anew, one entry per CDR3 protein. The sample includes just over 600,000 distinct CDR3 sequences, about 16% of them seen just once. Noted time point: newly diagnosed GD, antithyroid drugs for less than 3 months. Extracted PBMC RNA gave rise to the TCR library. These sequences were also reported in another study, on T cells in Graves' hyperthyroidism and ophthalmopathy.

The sequenced sample was peripheral blood mononuclear cells (PBMCs), obtained at new diagnosis, from a patient treated with antithyroid drugs. The receptors derive from a young woman with Graves disease.

This clonotype was observed many times. The chain combines TRBV7-8 with TRBJ1-5, with D possibly matching TRBD1 (5 bases). Deletions cut 2 bases from V and 0 bases from J, with 8 bases between. Germline V gene data show CDR1 as SGHVS and CDR2 as FQNEAQ. The CDR3 spans 15 residues. CDR3 residues: CASSLKRGSNQPQHF. In DNA, the CDR3 is TGTGCCAGCAGCTTAAAAAGGGGTAGCAATCAGCCCCAGCATTTT. The full variable domain, in which reference TRBV7-8 and TRBJ1-5 provide the parts outside the CDR3, is GAGVSQSPRYKVAKRGQDVALRCDPISGHVSLFWYQQALGQGPEFLTYFQNEAQLDKSGLPSDRFFAERPEGSVSTLKIQRTQQEDSAVYLCASSLKRGSNQPQHFGDGTRLSIL.

The sample holds many counts of this clonotype. The chain combines TRBV20-1 with TRBJ2-7, with D perhaps given as TRBD1 or TRBD2 (5 bases each). The V gene lost 3 bases and the J gene lost 3 bases, with 12 bases spanning the gap. This CDR3 spans 13 amino acids. Germline CDR1 and CDR2: DFQATT and SNEGSKA (reference sequence). CDR3 DNA sequence: TGCAGTGCTAGGGGACCAACCCACTACGAGCAGTACTTC. Translated: CSARGPTHYEQYF.

Ten or more counts support this clonotype. J is TRBJ2-3 and V is TRBV5-1; TRBD2 might be the D (6 bases). Germline-derived CDR1 and CDR2 are SGHRS and YFSETQ. The CDR3 has 16 residues. Trimming stripped 0 bases from V and 0 bases from J, with 11 bases between. The CDR3 protein is CASSLALASSTDTQYF. CDR3 coding DNA: TGCGCCAGCAGCTTGGCCCTAGCGTCTAGCACAGATACGCAGTATTTT. Full variable domain (outside the CDR3, taken from reference TRBV5-1 and TRBJ2-3): KAGVTQTPRYLIKTRGQQVTLSCSPISGHRSVSWYQQTPGQGLQFLFEYFSETQRNKGNFPGRFSGRQFSNSRSEMNVSTLELGDSALYLCASSLALASSTDTQYFGPGTRLTVL.

Remarks on this clonotype: This may arise from a read error, as a much more abundant clone is one base away. V and J are TRBV3-1 and TRBJ2-2; D possibly corresponds to TRBD1 (5 bases). The CDR3 is 12 amino acids. Trimming stripped 4 bases from V and 7 bases from J, with 7 bases between. Germline-derived CDR1 and CDR2 are LGHDT and YNNKEL (reference sequence). Here the CDR3 DNA reads TGTGCCAGCAGCCTAAGGGGCGGGGAGCTGTTTTTT. It translates to CASSLRGGELFF.

This clonotype came up many times. The gene calls are TRBV2 and TRBJ2-5; D gene unclear. Trimming removed 1 base at V and 5 bases at J, with 17 bases between. This CDR3 is 16 amino acids long. Germline V gives CDR1 SNHLY, CDR2 FYNNEI. CDR3 loop: CASSEVNVGPTETQYF. For the CDR3, the DNA is TGTGCCAGCAGTGAAGTAAACGTAGGCCCAACGGAGACCCAGTACTTC. Full variable domain (rest looked up from reference TRBV2 and TRBJ2-5): EPEVTQTPSHQVTQMGQEVILRCVPISNHLYFYWYRQILGQKVEFLVSFYNNEISEKSEIFDDQFSVERPDGSNFTLKIRSTKLEDSAMYFCASSEVNVGPTETQYFGPGTRLLVL.

This chain links TRBV6-1 with TRBJ1-1, with D possibly being TRBD1 (6 bases). CDR1 and CDR2 (germline): MNHNS, SASEGT. CDR3 size: 15 residues. The V gene lost 6 bases and the J gene lost 1 base, with 15 bases spanning the gap. CDR3 DNA sequence: TGTGCCAGCAGGTCGGCAGGGGTGGGGAACACTGAAGCTTTCTTT. Amino acid sequence: CASRSAGVGNTEAFF.

The chain carries TRBV27 and TRBJ2-5; TRBD2 matches at 8 bases. J gave up 2 bases and V 1 base, and 3 bases lay outside the gene matches. The V gene's germline CDR1 is MNHEY and CDR2 SMNVEV (reference sequence). There are 15 residues in the CDR3. The CDR3 region has the DNA TGTGCCAGCAGTTTATTGGGGACTAGGCAAGAGACCCAGTACTTC. Protein product: CASSLLGTRQETQYF.

This clonotype was counted only a few times. The gene calls are TRBV3-1 and TRBJ2-1; TRBD2 aligns across 7 bases. CDR3 length: 16 amino acids. Germline assignment: CDR1 LGHDT and CDR2 YNNKEL (reference sequence). J was trimmed by 4 bases and V by 2 bases; bases with no gene match: 8. The CDR3 spells CASSQRGGTSYNEQFF. The CDR3 region has the DNA TGTGCCAGCAGCCAAAGGGGAGGGACTTCGTACAATGAGCAGTTCTTC.

V and J are TRBV5-1 and TRBJ2-7, with D perhaps TRBD2 (6 bases). Germline V gene sequence: CDR1 SGHRS, CDR2 YFSETQ. V dropped 1 base and J dropped 5 bases, with 19 bases sitting between them. CDR3 size: 16 residues. CDR3 sequence reads: CASSLWGGAAGDEQYF. In nucleotides, the CDR3 is TGCGCCAGCAGCTTGTGGGGAGGCGCGGCTGGGGACGAGCAGTACTTC. The full variable domain, in which reference TRBV5-1 and TRBJ2-7 provide the parts outside the CDR3, is KAGVTQTPRYLIKTRGQQVTLSCSPISGHRSVSWYQQTPGQGLQFLFEYFSETQRNKGNFPGRFSGRQFSNSRSEMNVSTLELGDSALYLCASSLWGGAAGDEQYFGPGTRLTVT.

This rearrangement joins TRBV20-1 to TRBJ2-7, with unresolved D. In germline, CDR1 is DFQATT, CDR2 SNEGSKA (reference sequence). This CDR3 has 13 residues. Trimming shortened V by 3 bases and J by 5 bases, and 14 bases separated the two germline ends. In nucleotides, the CDR3 is TGCAGTGCTAGCGGAGTCTTTTTCAACGAGCAGTACTTC. Its translation: CSASGVFFNEQYF.

This clonotype turned up a few times. This chain links TRBV5-5 with TRBJ2-7; possibly TRBD1 for D (6 bases). CDR3 length: 13 residues. CDR1 and CDR2 (germline): SGHKS, YYEKEE (reference sequence). V lost 4 bases to trimming and J lost 6 bases, with 14 bases between them. The CDR3 protein is CASSIQGPGEQYF. The CDR3 DNA is TGTGCCAGCAGCATACAGGGTCCGGGCGAGCAGTACTTC.

In its sample, this clonotype was seen many times. The chain is built from TRBV6-1 and TRBJ1-5; D is undetermined. Germline CDR1 MNHNS, CDR2 SASEGT. Trimming took off 6 bases at V and 2 bases at J, with 11 bases between the two ends. The CDR3 covers 14 residues. DNA of the CDR3: TGTGCCAGCAGGGGAGGATCGCGCAATCAGCCCCAGCATTTT. It specifies CASRGGSRNQPQHF.

Many counts were recorded for this clonotype. This chain connects TRBV2 to TRBJ2-1; D possibly corresponds to TRBD2 (6 bases). V dropped 2 bases and J dropped 5 bases, with 13 bases sitting between them. Germline CDR1 and CDR2: SNHLY and FYNNEI. The CDR3 consists of 15 residues. Here the CDR3 reads CASSEWGDRNNEQFF. The CDR3 DNA follows: TGTGCCAGCAGTGAATGGGGGGACCGGAACAATGAGCAGTTCTTC. The full variable domain, with the rest looked up from reference TRBV2 and TRBJ2-1, is EPEVTQTPSHQVTQMGQEVILRCVPISNHLYFYWYRQILGQKVEFLVSFYNNEISEKSEIFDDQFSVERPDGSNFTLKIRSTKLEDSAMYFCASSEWGDRNNEQFFGPGTRLTVL.

This clonotype has at least ten counts. The chain employs TRBV6-1 and TRBJ1-5; D call uncertain. Trimming cost V 6 bases and J 4 bases, with 16 bases left between them. This CDR3 is 15 amino acids long. Germline lookup yields CDR1 MNHNS and CDR2 SASEGT. CDR3: CASRPTGRGNQPQHF. CDR3 sequence (DNA): TGTGCCAGCAGACCGACCGGACGAGGGAATCAGCCCCAGCATTTT.

The chain joins TRBV7-9 to TRBJ1-6; 11 bases align to TRBD1. Per the germline V gene, CDR1 is SEHNR and CDR2 is FQNEAQ (reference sequence). This CDR3 comprises 18 residues. V was pared by 4 bases and J by 5 bases, with 10 bases of the junction left unmatched. In DNA form, the CDR3 reads TGTGCCAGCAGCTCGGGACAGGGGGTAATGTGGGATAATTCACCCCTCCACTTT. Encoded protein: CASSSGQGVMWDNSPLHF. Based on the CDR3 plus reference TRBV7-9 and TRBJ1-6, the full variable domain is DTGVSQNPRHKITKRGQNVTFRCDPISEHNRLYWYRQTLGQGPEFLTYFQNEAQLEKSRLLSDRFSAERPKGSFSTLEIQRTEQGDSAMYLCASSSGQGVMWDNSPLHFGNGTRLTVT.

This chain links TRBV24-1 with TRBJ1-2; 9 bases are shared with TRBD1. This CDR3 comprises 14 residues. The J segment lost 8 bases and the V segment lost 3 bases, leaving 6 bases of the junction unmatched. Germline CDR1 is KGHDR and CDR2 is SFDVKD. CDR3 in amino acids: CATSDRDRVLGYTF. CDR3 bases: TGTGCCACCAGTGATCGGGACAGGGTCTTGGGCTACACCTTC.

Ten or more counts support this clonotype. The rearrangement joins TRBV28 to TRBJ1-2, with TRBD1 as a possible D gene (5 bases). The CDR3 has 14 residues. V was pared by 5 bases and J by 1 base, with 11 bases between. CDR1 and CDR2 from the germline V gene are MDHEN and SYDVKM. DNA of the CDR3: TGTGCCAGCAGTGGTCGGGGGGTTAACTATGGCTACACCTTC. As protein: CASSGRGVNYGYTF.

In its sample, this clonotype was seen a few times. V usage is TRBV20-1 and J usage is TRBJ2-7; 10 bases line up with TRBD2. Trimming at V came to 1 base and at J to 0 bases, leaving 3 bases not matched to a gene. Per germline, CDR1 DFQATT and CDR2 SNEGSKA (reference sequence). The CDR3 consists of 15 residues. In DNA, the CDR3 is TGCAGTGCTAGAGTCAGGACTAGCGGCTCCTACGAGCAGTACTTC. This gives the protein CSARVRTSGSYEQYF.

This clonotype was detected ten times or more. The genes are TRBV6-5 and TRBJ1-5, with a possible D match to TRBD1 (5 bases). This CDR3 spans 13 amino acids. The germline V gene encodes CDR1 MNHEY and CDR2 SVGAGI. V was shortened by 4 bases and J by 7 bases, with 11 bases between the two germline ends. In nucleotides, the CDR3 is TGTGCCAGCAGTTTCCGGGGGTACCAGCCCCAGCATTTT. It specifies CASSFRGYQPQHF.

The table lists this clonotype with many counts. The chain uses TRBV27 and TRBJ1-2; D is ambiguous. From germline, CDR1 is MNHEY and CDR2 SMNVEV (reference sequence). The V end was cut by 3 bases, the J end by 2 bases, with 13 bases between. The CDR3 consists of 15 residues. CDR3 in amino acids: CASSFGQPLNYGYTF. CDR3 DNA sequence: TGTGCCAGCAGTTTTGGCCAGCCCTTAAACTATGGCTACACCTTC.

This clonotype was recorded at least ten times. The gene calls are TRBV10-2 and TRBJ2-1, with D maybe TRBD2 (6 bases). V lost 7 bases and J 7 bases, leaving 11 bases between the germline ends. The CDR3 length is 12 residues. The germline CDR1 and CDR2 sequences are WSHSY and SAAADI. CDR3 nucleotide sequence: TGCGCCAGCATGTGGGCGGGGAATGAGCAGTTCTTC. Protein product: CASMWAGNEQFF.

This rearrangement joins TRBV19 to TRBJ2-7, with 9 positions matching TRBD2. The CDR3 totals 15 residues. The germline CDR1 and CDR2 sequences are LNHDA and SQIVND (reference sequence). V lost 5 bases and J lost 5; bases outside the gene matches: 10. CDR3 bases: TGTGCCAGTAGTCCCCGGGTAGCGGGAGTTAACGAGCAGTACTTC. Translated: CASSPRVAGVNEQYF.